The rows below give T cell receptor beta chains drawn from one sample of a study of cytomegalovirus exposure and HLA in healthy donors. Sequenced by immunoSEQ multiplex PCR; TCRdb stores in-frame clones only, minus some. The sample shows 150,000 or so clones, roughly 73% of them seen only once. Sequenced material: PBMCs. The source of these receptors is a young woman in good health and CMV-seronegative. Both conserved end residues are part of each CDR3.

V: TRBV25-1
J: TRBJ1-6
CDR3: CASSEWSSSYNSPLHF

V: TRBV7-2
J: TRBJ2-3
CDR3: CASSRLEGDTQYF

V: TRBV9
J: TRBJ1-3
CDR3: CASSPRGGGGNTIYF

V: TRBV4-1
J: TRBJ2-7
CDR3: CASSREQARGSPPYEQYF

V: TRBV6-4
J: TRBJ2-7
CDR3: CASSAVSEQYF

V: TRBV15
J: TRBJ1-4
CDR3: CATSRDPGKEKLFF

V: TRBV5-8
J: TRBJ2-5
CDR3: CASSLAGGETQYF

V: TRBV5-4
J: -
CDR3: CASSLGAGGFEQYF

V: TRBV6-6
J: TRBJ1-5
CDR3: CASSYEAGRGQPQHF

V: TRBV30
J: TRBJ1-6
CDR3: CAWSKVIQVYNSPLHF

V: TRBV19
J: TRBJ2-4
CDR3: CASSLEGRNIQYF

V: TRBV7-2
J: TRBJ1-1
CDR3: CASSEGAANTEAFF

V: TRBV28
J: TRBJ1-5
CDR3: CASIRDRGSQPQHF

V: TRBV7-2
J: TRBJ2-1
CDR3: CASSRTRLDEQFF

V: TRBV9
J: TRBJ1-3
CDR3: CASSVGSSGNTIYF

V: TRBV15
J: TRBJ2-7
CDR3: CATSRDLEYEQYF

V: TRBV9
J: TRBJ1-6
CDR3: CASSVDEGVSPLHF

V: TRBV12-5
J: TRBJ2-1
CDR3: CASGLEGWNEQFF

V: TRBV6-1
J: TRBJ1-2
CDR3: CASSSQGAGYGYTF

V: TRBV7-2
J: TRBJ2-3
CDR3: CASSLAGTSGRNTQYF

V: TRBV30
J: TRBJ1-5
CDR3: CAWSGLGSNQPQHF

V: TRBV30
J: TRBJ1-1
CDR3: CAWSRIGQTGEAFF

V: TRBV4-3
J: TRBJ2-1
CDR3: CASSQDRSGRAYNEQFF

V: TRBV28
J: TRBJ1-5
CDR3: CASSLGTYQPQHF

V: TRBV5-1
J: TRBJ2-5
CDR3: CASSFQGIPETQYF

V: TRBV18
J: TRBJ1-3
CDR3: CASSPSSAISGNTIYF

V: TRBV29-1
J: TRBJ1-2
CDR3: CSVDAGNGYTF

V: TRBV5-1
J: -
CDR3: CASSLEGAGYEQYF

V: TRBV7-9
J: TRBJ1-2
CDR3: CASSLAGTGVGYTF

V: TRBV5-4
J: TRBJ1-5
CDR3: CASSSWGQENQPQHF

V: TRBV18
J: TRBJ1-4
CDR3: CASSPQGGNEKLFF

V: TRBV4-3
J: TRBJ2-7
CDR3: CASSQEEVSEQYF

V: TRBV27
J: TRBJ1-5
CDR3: CASTPRGDQPQHF

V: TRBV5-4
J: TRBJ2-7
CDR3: CASSLRTGAYEQYF

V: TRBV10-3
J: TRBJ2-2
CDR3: CAIRPRASDTGELFF

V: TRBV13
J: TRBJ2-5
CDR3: CASSEGLAGTETQYF

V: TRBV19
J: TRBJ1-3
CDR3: CASSPGTAGGNTIYF